The entry below gives a single T cell receptor (beta chain) sequence along with its context. The data derive from a study of T cell responses to AZD1222 COVID-19 vaccine. The CDR3 is 11 residues long. Trimming removed 3 bases at V and 0 bases at J, with 2 bases between. Per the germline V gene, CDR1 is DFQATT and CDR2 is SNEGSKA (reference sequence). Only in-frame clones appear in the TCRdb table, and some are missing; sequencing was by immunoSEQ multiplex PCR. Counted here are approximately 180,000 clones, 90% occurring once; the ten biggest clones make up less than 3%. This specimen consisted of peripheral blood, obtained on day 0 of AZD1222 vaccination. The chain joins TRBV20-1 to TRBJ1-1, with unresolved D. The receptor was derived from an adult in good health. The CDR3 reads CSASMNTEAFF. The CDR3 DNA is TGCAGTGCTAGCATGAACACTGAAGCTTTCTTT.